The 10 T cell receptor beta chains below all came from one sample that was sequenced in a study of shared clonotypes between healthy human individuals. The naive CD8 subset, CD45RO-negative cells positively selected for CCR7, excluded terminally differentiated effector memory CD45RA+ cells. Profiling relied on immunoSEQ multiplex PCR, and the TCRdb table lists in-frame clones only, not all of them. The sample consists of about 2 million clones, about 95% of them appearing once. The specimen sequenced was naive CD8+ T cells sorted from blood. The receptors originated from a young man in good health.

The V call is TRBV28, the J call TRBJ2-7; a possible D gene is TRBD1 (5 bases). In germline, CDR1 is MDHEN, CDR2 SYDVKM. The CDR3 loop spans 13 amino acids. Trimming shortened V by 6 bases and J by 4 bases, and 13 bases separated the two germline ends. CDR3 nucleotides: TGTGCCAGCAGCACCTCTAGGGGATACGAGCAGTACTTC. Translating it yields CASSTSRGYEQYF.

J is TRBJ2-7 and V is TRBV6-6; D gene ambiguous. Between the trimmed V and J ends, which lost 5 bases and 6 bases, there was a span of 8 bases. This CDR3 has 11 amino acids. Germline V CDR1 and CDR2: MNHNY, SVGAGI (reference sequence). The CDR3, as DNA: TGTGCCAGCAGTGAGACCGCCGAGCAGTACTTC. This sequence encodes CASSETAEQYF.

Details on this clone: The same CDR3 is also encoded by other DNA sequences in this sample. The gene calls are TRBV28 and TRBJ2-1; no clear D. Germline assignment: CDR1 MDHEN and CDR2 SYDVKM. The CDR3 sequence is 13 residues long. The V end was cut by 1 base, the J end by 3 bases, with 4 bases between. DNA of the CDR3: TGTGCCAGCAGTTTATTGGACTACAATGAGCAGTTCTTC. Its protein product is CASSLLDYNEQFF.

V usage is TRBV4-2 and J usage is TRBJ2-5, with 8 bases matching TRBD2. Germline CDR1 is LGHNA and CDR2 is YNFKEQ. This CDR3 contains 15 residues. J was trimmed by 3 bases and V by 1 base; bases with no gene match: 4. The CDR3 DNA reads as TGTGCCAGCAGCCAAGTCGCGGGAGGAGAAGAGACCCAGTACTTC. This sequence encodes CASSQVAGGEETQYF.

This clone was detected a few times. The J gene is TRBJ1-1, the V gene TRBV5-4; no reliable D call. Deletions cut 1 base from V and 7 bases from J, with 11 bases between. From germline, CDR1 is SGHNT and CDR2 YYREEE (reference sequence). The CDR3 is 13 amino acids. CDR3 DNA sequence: TGTGCCAGCAGCTTGACACCGACTATTGAAGCTTTCTTT. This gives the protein CASSLTPTIEAFF.

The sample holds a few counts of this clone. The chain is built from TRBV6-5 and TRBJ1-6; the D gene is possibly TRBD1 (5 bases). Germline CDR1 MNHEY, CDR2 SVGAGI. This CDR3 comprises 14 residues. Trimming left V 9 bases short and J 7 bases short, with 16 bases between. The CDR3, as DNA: TGTGCCAGGACAGCGGCACTTCCGAATTCACCCCTCCACTTT. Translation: CARTAALPNSPLHF.

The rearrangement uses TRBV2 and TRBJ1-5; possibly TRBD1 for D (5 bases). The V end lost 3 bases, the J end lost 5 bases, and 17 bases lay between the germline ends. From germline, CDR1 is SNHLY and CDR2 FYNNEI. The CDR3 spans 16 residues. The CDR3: CASSETTWTSDQPQHF. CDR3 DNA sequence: TGTGCCAGCAGTGAGACTACCTGGACATCCGATCAGCCCCAGCATTTT.

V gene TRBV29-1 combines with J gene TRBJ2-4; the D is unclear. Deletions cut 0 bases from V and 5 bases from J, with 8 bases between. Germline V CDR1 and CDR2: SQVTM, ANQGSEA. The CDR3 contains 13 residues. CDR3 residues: CSVEDHPENIQYF. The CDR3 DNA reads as TGCAGCGTTGAAGATCATCCCGAAAACATTCAGTACTTC.

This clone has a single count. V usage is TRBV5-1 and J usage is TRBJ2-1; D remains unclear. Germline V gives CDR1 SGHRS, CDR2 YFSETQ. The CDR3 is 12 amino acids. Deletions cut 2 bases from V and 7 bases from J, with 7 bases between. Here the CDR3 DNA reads TGCGCCAGCAGCTTCCGGATGAATGAGCAGTTCTTC. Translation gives CASSFRMNEQFF.

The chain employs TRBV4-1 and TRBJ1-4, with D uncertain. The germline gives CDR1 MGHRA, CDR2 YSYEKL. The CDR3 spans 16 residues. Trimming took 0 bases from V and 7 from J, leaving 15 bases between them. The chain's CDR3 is CASSQDLEGAREKLFF. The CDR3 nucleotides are TGCGCCAGCAGCCAAGATCTGGAGGGTGCACGTGAAAAACTGTTTTTT.